These T cell receptor beta chains were read from a single sample in a study of OX40 agonist ivuxolimab in advanced cancers. Data came from immunoSEQ multiplex PCR; TCRdb stores just in-frame clones and leaves some out. The sample consists of about 82,000 clones, about 90% of them appearing once. Here the sequenced sample was CD4+ or CD8+ T cells sorted from blood, taken in a trial of the OX40 agonist ivuxolimab. These receptors originate from an adult with an advanced solid tumor such as melanoma, head and neck, liver or kidney cancer. Both conserved end residues are part of each CDR3. Fields, in order: V gene, J gene, D gene, clone size, CDR3 DNA, CDR3 protein. D genes are given only for firm matches. Size is stated for part of the rows, as once, few or many counts, or as a class when the clone is expanded.

TRBV11-2	TRBJ2-1	-	-	TGTGCCAGCAGCTTAATTAAGGGGAAATACAATGAGCAGTTCTTC	CASSLIKGKYNEQFF
TRBV5-1	TRBJ2-7	TRBD2	-	TGCGCCAGCAGCCCCACGGGACTAGCGGCCCCGGAGCAGTACTTC	CASSPTGLAAPEQYF
TRBV27	TRBJ1-6	-	-	TGTGCCAGCAGCCGGGTCGATTCACCCCTCCACTTT	CASSRVDSPLHF
TRBV13	TRBJ2-3	TRBD1	-	TGTGCCAGCAGCTTCTTAGGACAGGGGGCCCCAGATACGCAGTATTTT	CASSFLGQGAPDTQYF
TRBV6-1	TRBJ1-2	-	-	TGTGCCAGCAGTACACACGATAACTATGGCTACACCTTC	CASSTHDNYGYTF
TRBV7-6	TRBJ2-7	-	-	TGTGCCAGCAGCTTAGGGGCGGTGGCAGGGGATACCTACGAGCAGTACTTC	CASSLGAVAGDTYEQYF
TRBV5-1	TRBJ2-7	-	-	TGCGCCAGCAGCGACGACTCCGCCTACGAGCAGTACTTC	CASSDDSAYEQYF
TRBV27	TRBJ2-7	TRBD2	-	TGTGCCAGCAGTGGCGGGAGGGGCCCCTCCTACGAGCAGTACTTC	CASSGGRGPSYEQYF
TRBV6-5	TRBJ2-7	TRBD2	-	TGTGCCAGCAGTCCTTCTAGCGGGAGGGATTACGAGCAGTACTTC	CASSPSSGRDYEQYF
TRBV18	TRBJ2-1	TRBD2	-	TGTGCCAGCTCACCACCGGCCAGCGGGAGGTATACCTACAATGAGCAGTTCTTC	CASSPPASGRYTYNEQFF
TRBV19	TRBJ2-2	-	-	TGTGCCAGTAATTGGGCAGGGACCACCGGGGAGCTGTTTTTT	CASNWAGTTGELFF
TRBV27	TRBJ2-3	-	-	TGTGCCAGCAGTTTTGTGGCCGCTAGCACAGATACGCAGTATTTT	CASSFVAASTDTQYF
TRBV2	TRBJ1-1	TRBD1	-	TGTGCCAGCAGTGAAACAGGGGTGGGGATGAACACTGAAGCTTTCTTT	CASSETGVGMNTEAFF
TRBV29-1	TRBJ2-7	TRBD2	once	TGCAGCGTTGGGGCGGGAGGGATATACGAGCAGTACTTC	CSVGAGGIYEQYF
TRBV7-9	TRBJ2-7	-	-	TGTGCCAGCAGCTTAGCGCTGGAGAACGAGCAGTACTTC	CASSLALENEQYF
TRBV5-1	TRBJ2-7	TRBD2	-	TGCGCCAGCAGCTCCCAGCCTAGCGGGAGGGCCTCGTCCTACGAGCAGTACTTC	CASSSQPSGRASSYEQYF
TRBV19	TRBJ1-4	TRBD1	-	TGTGCCAGTAAGGACAGGGGGGCAACTAATGAAAAACTGTTTTTT	CASKDRGATNEKLFF
TRBV18	TRBJ2-1	-	-	TGTGCCAGCTCACCACTTTCTAACTGGGAGCAGTTCTTC	CASSPLSNWEQFF
TRBV6-1	TRBJ1-2	TRBD1	-	TGTGCCACCACCTCCGGGACAGCCCTTGGCTACACCTTC	CATTSGTALGYTF
TRBV15	TRBJ2-5	TRBD1	-	TGTGCCACCAGCAGCGGGGGACAGGTCTCGGAGACCCAGTACTTC	CATSSGGQVSETQYF
TRBV15	TRBJ2-2	TRBD2	-	TGTGCCACCAGGACTAGCGGGAGGGCCACCGGGGAGCTGTTTTTT	CATRTSGRATGELFF
TRBV15	TRBJ1-5	-	-	TGTGCCACCAGCAGAGATTCGGGAAATCAGCCCCAGCATTTT	CATSRDSGNQPQHF
TRBV27	TRBJ2-5	TRBD2	-	TGTGCCAGCAGTCCCCGGACTAGCGAGTACCAAGAGACCCAGTACTTC	CASSPRTSEYQETQYF
TRBV7-3	TRBJ1-1	-	-	TGTGCCAGCAGCTTTCGCGACACTGAAGCTTTCTTT	CASSFRDTEAFF
TRBV7-6	TRBJ2-7	TRBD1	-	TGTGCCAGCAGCTTTGACAGGGGTTCCGAGCAGTACTTC	CASSFDRGSEQYF
TRBV5-1	TRBJ1-1	TRBD1	-	TGCGCCAGCAGAACAGGGGACGGAGGTGAAGCTTTCTTT	CASRTGDGGEAFF
TRBV6-5	TRBJ2-5	-	-	TGTGCCAGCAGTTACACGGGGGCGGATCAAGAGACCCAGTACTTC	CASSYTGADQETQYF
TRBV28	TRBJ2-7	TRBD2	-	TGTGCCAGCAGTTTATCCCCCACTAGCGGGAGTTACGAGCAGTACTTC	CASSLSPTSGSYEQYF
TRBV2	TRBJ2-5	-	once	TGTGCCAGCAGTGATTGGGGGGACCAAGAGACCCAGTACTTC	CASSDWGDQETQYF
TRBV12-2	TRBJ2-7	-	-	TGTGCAAGTCGCTTAGCCGATAATAATAGCGGGAGGAGCTCCTACGAGCAGTACTTC	CASRLADNNSGRSSYEQYF
TRBV5-1	TRBJ2-1	TRBD2	-	TGCGCCAGCAGCTTGGGGGGACTACAGGATGAGCAGTTCTTC	CASSLGGLQDEQFF
TRBV7-2	TRBJ2-7	TRBD1	-	TGTGCCAGCAGCAAAAACAGGGGAGACGAGCAGTACTTC	CASSKNRGDEQYF
TRBV6-5	TRBJ2-2	-	-	TGTGCCAGCAGTTACTCGGAAAGCCTGCCCGGGGAGCTGTTTTTT	CASSYSESLPGELFF
TRBV5-4	TRBJ1-2	TRBD1	once	TGTGCCAGCACCCTGGGCGCGGGACAGTCTAACTATGGCTACACCTTC	CASTLGAGQSNYGYTF
TRBV19	TRBJ2-5	TRBD2	-	TGTGCCAGTAGTATATCGGCGGGAGAAGAGACCCAGTACTTC	CASSISAGEETQYF
TRBV28	TRBJ1-2	-	-	TGTGCCACCCTCTTACAGCAAAACTATGGCTACACCTTC	CATLLQQNYGYTF
TRBV25-1	TRBJ2-7	TRBD2	-	TGTGCCAGCAGTGATCTAGCGGGAGAGGGTCACGAGCAGTACTTC	CASSDLAGEGHEQYF
TRBV11-1	TRBJ1-3	-	-	TGTGCCAGCAGCTTCGCAGGTTTCTCTGGAAACACCATATATTTT	CASSFAGFSGNTIYF
TRBV4-2	TRBJ1-4	-	-	TGTGCCAGCAGCCAAGAAGGGAGGGGAACAGGCGATGAAAAACTGTTTTTT	CASSQEGRGTGDEKLFF
TRBV30	TRBJ2-7	-	-	TGTGCCTGGAATGGGCACAAGAGCTCCTACGAGCAGTACTTC	CAWNGHKSSYEQYF